The rows below give T cell receptor beta chains drawn from one sample of a study of CD8 T cells in Susac syndrome. One entry per CDR3 protein results from TCRdb running MiXCR on the immunoSEQ multiplex PCR reads. Seen here are almost 450,000 distinct CDR3 sequences, approximately 89% observed once, and the top ten hold about 0.12%. Sequenced sample: CD8+ T cells from PBMCs. These receptors were collected from a human donor with multiple sclerosis. Both conserved end residues are part of each CDR3. The order of the fields is J gene, V gene, D gene, clone size, CDR3 DNA, CDR3 protein. The D gene is left open where the match is weak. Clone size is given for some rows only: seen once, a few or many times, or a class if the clone is expanded.

TRBJ2-3	TRBV5-1	TRBD1	.	TGCGCCAGCAGCTGGGGACAGGGGTCTAGCACAGATACGCAGTATTTT	CASSWGQGSSTDTQYF
TRBJ1-1	TRBV30	TRBD1	.	TGTGCCTGGATGGACAGGGTGAACACTGAAGCTTTCTTT	CAWMDRVNTEAFF
TRBJ2-7	TRBV5-5	TRBD2	.	TGTGCCAGCAGCTTGTCATGGACTAGCGGAGGAGAGCAGTACTTC	CASSLSWTSGGEQYF
TRBJ2-7	TRBV30	TRBD1	.	TGTGCCTGGCAGAACCCGGGACAGGGGGCTTTTGAGCAGTACTTC	CAWQNPGQGAFEQYF
TRBJ2-7	TRBV27	.	.	TGTGCCAGCAGTCGTTTGGGGGCTGACGAGCAGTACTTC	CASSRLGADEQYF
TRBJ1-1	TRBV29-1	.	.	TGCAGCGTTGAAGATTCAACCGAGTCCTCCTTTTCGACTGAAGCTTTCTTT	CSVEDSTESSFSTEAFF
TRBJ2-5	TRBV5-1	TRBD2	.	TGCGCCAGCAGCTGGGGGCTAGCGGGAGTGGACCAAGAGACCCAGTACTTC	CASSWGLAGVDQETQYF
TRBJ2-7	TRBV6-2/TRBV6-3	TRBD1	.	TGTGCCAGCAGCGGACCGGGACAGGGACATATCTACGAGCAGTACTTC	CASSGPGQGHIYEQYF
TRBJ1-2	TRBV7-9	.	.	TGTGCCAGCAGCTTAGACTCGGGACACGTTGGCTACACCTTC	CASSLDSGHVGYTF
TRBJ2-7	TRBV29-1	TRBD1	.	TGCAGCGTTGAAGTTGGGACAGGGCCCTACGAGCAGTACTTC	CSVEVGTGPYEQYF
TRBJ1-1	TRBV30	.	.	TGTGCCTGGACCTCCGGGACACTTTTTGAAGCTTTCTTT	CAWTSGTLFEAFF
TRBJ2-7	TRBV5-5	TRBD1	once	TGTGCCAGCAGCATCGGACAGGGCGAGGAGGAGCAGTACTTC	CASSIGQGEEEQYF
TRBJ1-2	TRBV30	.	.	TGTGCCTGGAATTTACGGGGGAACTATGGCTACACCTTC	CAWNLRGNYGYTF
TRBJ2-7	TRBV9	.	.	TGTGCCAGCAGCGTAGAGTCGGGGCAGGGATTTGCGGAGCAGTACTTC	CASSVESGQGFAEQYF
TRBJ2-1	TRBV20-1	TRBD2	.	TGCAGTGCTAGAGATCTACTAGCGGGAGGAGAGCAGTTCTTC	CSARDLLAGGEQFF
TRBJ2-5	TRBV19	TRBD2	.	TGTGCCAGTAGTATGGATAGCGGGCCACGGGAGACCCAGTACTTC	CASSMDSGPRETQYF
TRBJ1-5	TRBV19	.	.	TGTGCCAGTAGTATAGCGGGAATGTATAGCAATCAGCCCCAGCATTTT	CASSIAGMYSNQPQHF
TRBJ1-1	TRBV7-8	.	.	TGTGCCAGCAGCTACCTATCAGGATCCACTGAAGCTTTCTTT	CASSYLSGSTEAFF
TRBJ2-7	TRBV25-1	TRBD2	.	TGTGCCAGCAGTGACCCACTAGCGGAGATCGCCTACGAGCAGTACTTC	CASSDPLAEIAYEQYF
TRBJ2-1	TRBV6-1	TRBD1	.	TGTGCCAGCAGTCCGGGACAGGAGTACAATGAGCAGTTCTTC	CASSPGQEYNEQFF
TRBJ2-2	TRBV2	.	.	TGTGCCACCTCGAAGGGGTTGGGCACCGGGGAGCTGTTTTTT	CATSKGLGTGELFF
TRBJ2-2	TRBV15	.	.	TGTGCCACCAGCAGAGATCGAACAGGGAGTTTCGCCGGGGAGCTGTTTTTT	CATSRDRTGSFAGELFF
TRBJ2-1	TRBV7-7	TRBD2	few	TGTGCTAGCTCCCTGGGACTAGCGGAATACAATGAGCAGTTCTTC	CASSLGLAEYNEQFF
TRBJ2-7	TRBV20-1	.	.	TGCAGTGCTAGGGGAGTGGAGACCTACGAGCAGTACTTC	CSARGVETYEQYF
TRBJ1-1	TRBV5-1	.	.	TGCGCCAGCAGCTTGGGAGGGACGACCACTGAAGCTTTCTTT	CASSLGGTTTEAFF
TRBJ2-1	TRBV7-8	TRBD2	.	TGTGCCAGCAGCTTAGTCGGCCTAGCGGGAGGCAACTCCTACAATGAGCAGTTCTTC	CASSLVGLAGGNSYNEQFF
TRBJ2-7	TRBV27	TRBD1	.	TGTGCCAGCAGTCCCTACACAGGGGGCCTGGACGAGCAGTACTTC	CASSPYTGGLDEQYF
TRBJ1-1	TRBV19	.	.	TGTGCCAGTAGTGGGGAAGTTGGGACTGAAGCTTTCTTT	CASSGEVGTEAFF
TRBJ1-1	TRBV4-1	.	.	TGCGCCAGCAGCCAAGAAGGTTCGGCCCAAGGAGCTTTCTTT	CASSQEGSAQGAFF
TRBJ2-3	TRBV30	TRBD2	.	TGTGCCTGGATGGGCGGGGGACCTAGCACAGATACGCAGTATTTT	CAWMGGGPSTDTQYF
TRBJ2-7	TRBV6-1	TRBD1	.	TGTGCCAGCAATACAGGGGACGAGCAGTACTTC	CASNTGDEQYF
TRBJ2-1	TRBV28	.	.	TGTGCCAGCAGTTTCAGGTCTTCGGGCTACAATGAGCAGTTCTTC	CASSFRSSGYNEQFF